This T cell receptor (beta chain) was sequenced for a study of blood T cell repertoires in COVID-19. Turning to the study itself: Nucleic acid was either cDNA or gDNA, and it came from T cells, B-cell-depleted T cells, or PBMCs.

In the study's own analysis: Amplification with reference gene primers provided the estimates of nucleated cell counts. Generated by immunoSEQ multiplex PCR, the TCRdb table keeps only in-frame clones and is missing some. For V, J and clone size, that table is used; D and trimming come from the DNA. The table includes a few hundred thousand clones, about 83% detected once. The CDR3 extends over 16 amino acids. Germline V lookup: CDR1 SGDLS, CDR2 YYNGEE. The V end lost 0 bases, the J end lost 6 bases, and 13 bases lay between the germline ends. The gene calls are TRBV9 and TRBJ1-6; possible D gene TRBD1, 5 bases. Material for sequencing was peripheral blood. This clonotype was sampled from a woman in her fifties or sixties with acute or convalescent COVID-19. In nucleotides, the CDR3 is TGTGCCAGCAGCGTAGGAGGGGCGCGGGGTAATTCACCCCTCCACTTT. Translating it yields CASSVGGARGNSPLHF.